This TCR beta chain was captured by sequencing in a study of T cell responses to AZD1222 COVID-19 vaccine. Study-wide results and caveats: Targets within unmutated variant regions were reportedly found for nearly half of spike-specific TCRs. The breadth and depth of Spike-specific TCRs increased once two AZD1222 doses had been given.

Trimming pared 1 base from V and 2 bases from J, leaving 4 bases between. The CDR3 length is 13 residues. Germline V CDR1 and CDR2: SGHVS, FNYEAQ. About this clone itself: No antigen is known for it.

Sequencing used immunoSEQ multiplex PCR; TCRdb keeps in-frame clones, though not all of them. In the table there are more than 95,000 clones, roughly nine tenths of which are singletons. This clonotype originated in an adult in good health. This material consisted of peripheral blood, taken on day 0 of AZD1222 vaccination. This chain connects TRBV7-6 to TRBJ2-3; no clear D gene. In nucleotides, the CDR3 is TGTGCCAGCAGCTTAGATGTCACAGATACGCAGTATTTT. Its protein is CASSLDVTDTQYF.